The sequence of this T cell receptor beta chain was determined in a study of regulatory T cells in long-lasting Graves disease. Study-level results: No thyroid tissue was studied; the work used peripheral blood only.

TCR sequences were obtained from RNA taken from PBMCs. CDR1 is SGHAT and CDR2 is FQDESV in the germline V gene (reference sequence). This CDR3 is built from 15 residues. Trimming left V 3 bases short and J 10 bases short, with 19 bases between. This clonotype was counted a single time. Its antigen is not identified. TCRdb ran MiXCR on the reads and lists one entry per CDR3 protein. The sample yields approximately 1,200 distinct CDR3 sequences, approximately 80% seen once. The V gene is TRBV11-1, the J gene TRBJ2-1; D gene unclear. The TCR originated in a woman aged 40 to 65 with Graves disease. The specimen comprised peripheral blood mononuclear cells (PBMCs), sampled with antithyroid drug treatment, in newly diagnosed or persistent Graves disease (not recorded which). Here the CDR3 DNA reads TGTGCCAGCAGCTTTAGCACAGTGTCCCAAAACGAGCAGTTCTTC. The encoded protein is CASSFSTVSQNEQFF.